This TCR beta chain came from a study of neurological immune-mediated disorders. Study results and limitations: The greatest TCR clonal expansion occurred in HTLV-1-associated myelopathy and the least in multiple sclerosis, which fell below healthy controls.

Synthesis of cDNA was accomplished via 5'RACE employing 10-nucleotide random UMIs. From 15-18 subjects, each sequencing run yielded over 190 million TCR-beta sequences. TCRdb ran MiXCR on the 5' RACE reads and lists one entry per CDR3 protein. Here the sample spans fewer than 30,000 distinct CDR3 sequences, around 15% being singletons. A total of 2 million PBMCs stored at -80 degrees C provided the unsorted libraries. This clonotype has a count of ten or more. The antigen is unknown. The V end was cut by 4 bases, the J end by 2 bases, with 13 bases between. This CDR3 is 15 amino acids long. Germline loops: CDR1 SGDLS, CDR2 YYNGEE.

This sequence originates from a woman between 40 and 50 years old with HTLV-1-associated myelopathy (HAM/TSP). The chain combines TRBV9 with TRBJ2-1, with D possibly matching TRBD2 (6 bases). The specimen was PBMCs. The CDR3 DNA sequence: TGTGCCAGCAGCCCCCAGGCGGGGACCTACAATGAGCAGTTCTTC. The encoded protein is CASSPQAGTYNEQFF. Full variable domain (missing parts from reference TRBV9 and TRBJ2-1): DSGVTQTPKHLITATGQRVTLRCSPRSGDLSVYWYQQSLDQGLQFLIQYYNGEERAKGNILERFSAQQFPDLHSELNLSSLELGDSALYFCASSPQAGTYNEQFFGPGTRLTVL.